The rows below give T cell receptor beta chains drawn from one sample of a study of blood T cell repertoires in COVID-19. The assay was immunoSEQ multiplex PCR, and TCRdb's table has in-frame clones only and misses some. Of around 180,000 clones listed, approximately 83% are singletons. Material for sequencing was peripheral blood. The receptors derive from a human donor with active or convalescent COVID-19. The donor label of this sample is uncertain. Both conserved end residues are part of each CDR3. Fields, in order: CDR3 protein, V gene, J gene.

CDR3: CASSPGTGGSYGYTF
V: TRBV3-1/TRBV3-2
J: TRBJ1-2

CDR3: CASSLDQLETQYF
V: TRBV5-4
J: TRBJ2-5

CDR3: CASSPTLTGKVYGYTF
V: TRBV7-3
J: TRBJ1-2

CDR3: CAWSVSETQYF
V: TRBV30
J: TRBJ2-5

CDR3: CASSHAGEETQYF
V: TRBV7-7
J: TRBJ2-5

CDR3: CASSPRQPGLSYEQYF
V: TRBV7-6
J: TRBJ2-7

CDR3: CASSPAGGNYEQYF
V: TRBV18
J: TRBJ2-7

CDR3: CASIRGPNSPLHF
V: TRBV6-5
J: TRBJ1-6

CDR3: CASSIEGRGSQPQHF
V: TRBV19
J: TRBJ1-5

CDR3: CASSQEGSGINSPLHF
V: TRBV4-2
J: TRBJ1-6

CDR3: CASSLALSRANPEAFF
V: TRBV7-2
J: TRBJ1-1

CDR3: CASSQVGSEAFF
V: TRBV4-1
J: TRBJ1-1

CDR3: CATSREGHKFF
V: TRBV15
J: TRBJ2-1

CDR3: CAWGTDNEKLFF
V: TRBV30
J: TRBJ1-4

CDR3: CATSDYQGQETQYF
V: TRBV24-1
J: TRBJ2-5

CDR3: CASSRLAGVETQYF
V: TRBV7-6
J: TRBJ2-5

CDR3: CASTLTSGSYNEQFF
V: TRBV28
J: TRBJ2-1

CDR3: CASSARRTGTGGHGYTF
V: TRBV6-4
J: TRBJ1-2

CDR3: CASTPAGFLQETQYF
V: TRBV28
J: TRBJ2-5

CDR3: CASSPGLTGRDEQYF
V: TRBV7-3
J: TRBJ2-7

CDR3: CASSDNAGPSTDTQYF
V: TRBV2
J: TRBJ2-3

CDR3: CASSFGLTTQNTQYF
V: TRBV5-1
J: TRBJ2-3

CDR3: CASSSPGLAGVTQYF
V: TRBV5-4
J: TRBJ2-5

CDR3: CASSATEIYGYTF
V: TRBV11-2
J: TRBJ1-2

CDR3: CASSFRAGAAMGSGELFF
V: TRBV11-2
J: TRBJ2-2